This T cell receptor (beta chain) was profiled in a study of T-cell reconstitution after alpha-beta-depleted transplantation in children. The CDR3 contains 13 residues. The junction had 3 bases not matched to a gene; V was cut back by 6 bases and J by 0 bases. The V gene's germline CDR1 is SQVTM and CDR2 ANQGSEA. This clonotype was recorded at least ten times. Its cognate antigen is unknown. This sample's TCRbeta library carried unique molecular identifier barcodes. TCRdb called the PCR reads again in MiXCR, with one record for every CDR3 protein. The table has 600,000 to 800,000 distinct CDR3 sequences, around 13% seen once. Broader study findings: Approximately two months post-transplant, alpha-beta T cells reportedly originated from several hundred expanded graft clones. Newly generated T cells supplied most T-cell counts and diversity one year post-transplant. TCRbeta diversity was high at day 60 in some patients (a result of surviving recipient T cells and thymic progenitors).

The starting material was PBMCs, obtained before TCRalphabeta/CD19-depleted stem cell transplant. The genes are TRBV29-1 and TRBJ2-5; 8 positions agree with TRBD1. The sequence derives from a girl aged 2 to 9 with congenital amegakaryocytic thrombocytopenia, due to receive a stem cell transplant. The CDR3 nucleotides are TGCAGCGTCGACAGGGGTTACCAAGAGACCCAGTACTTC. It yields the protein CSVDRGYQETQYF. Supplemented by reference TRBV29-1 and TRBJ2-5, the full variable domain reads SAVISQKPSRDICQRGTSLTIQCQVDSQVTMMFWYRQQPGQSLTLIATANQGSEATYESGFVIDKFPISRPNLTFSTLTVSNMSPEDSSIYLCSVDRGYQETQYFGPGTRLLVL.